This entry lists 31 T cell receptor beta chains sequenced from one sample in a study of T cells after yellow fever vaccination. From the 5' RACE reads, TCRdb called clonotypes with MiXCR, one entry per CDR3 protein. Found here are approximately 170,000 distinct CDR3 sequences, approximately 11% of them singletons; the top ten hold just over 35%. The source material was CD8+ T cells sorted from PBMCs, sampled 15 days after the yellow fever booster vaccination. These receptors all stem from a man younger than 35 who received the YFV17D yellow fever vaccine.

In its sample, this clonotype was seen many times. V gene TRBV6-5 combines with J gene TRBJ2-6; D not resolved. The length of the CDR3 is 13 residues. Germline V CDR1 and CDR2: MNHEY, SVGAGI. Trimming left V 7 bases short and J 0 bases short, with 4 bases between. The CDR3 is CASIGSGANVLTF. In nucleotides, the CDR3 is TGTGCCAGCATTGGCTCTGGGGCCAACGTCCTGACTTTC.

This chain joins TRBV15 and TRBJ2-2; possibly TRBD2 for D (6 bases). V was trimmed by 3 bases and J by 5 bases, leaving 10 bases between them. CDR3 length: 14 amino acids. Per germline, CDR1 LNHNV and CDR2 YYDKDF (reference sequence). The CDR3 here is CATSRGGWTGELFF. CDR3 bases: TGTGCCACCAGCAGGGGAGGTTGGACCGGGGAGCTGTTTTTT.

The rearrangement joins TRBV23-1 to TRBJ2-3; perhaps TRBD1 as D (6 bases). TRBV23-1 qualifies as an ORF whose function is uncertain. Deletions cut 3 bases from V and 1 base from J, with 17 bases between. There are 17 residues in the CDR3. CDR3 DNA sequence: TGCGCCAGCAGTCACTTTCGAGAGGGGGTAGGCACAGATACGCAGTATTTT. Translating it yields CASSHFREGVGTDTQYF.

This clonotype was observed a few times. V usage is TRBV5-6 and J usage is TRBJ1-1; TRBD1 agrees at 9 bases. V lost 4 bases, J lost 5 bases, and 12 bases stayed unmatched. The CDR3 runs to 16 residues. The germline gives CDR1 SGHDT, CDR2 YYEEEE. The CDR3 sequence is CASSLTVWTGDTEAFF. The CDR3 DNA follows: TGTGCCAGCAGCCTCACCGTTTGGACAGGGGATACTGAAGCTTTCTTT.

There are many counts of this clonotype. This rearrangement joins TRBV5-1 to TRBJ2-7; TRBD1 aligns across 9 bases. This CDR3 is 14 amino acids long. Germline V gene lookup returns CDR1 SGHRS and CDR2 YFSETQ. After removal of 7 bases from V and 0 bases from J, the junction contained 5 bases not matched to a gene. This CDR3 reads CASRGTGSSYEQYV. In DNA form, the CDR3 reads TGCGCCAGCCGCGGGACAGGGAGCTCCTACGAGCAGTACGTC.

This clonotype has more than one count but fewer than ten. The rearrangement links TRBV6-5 to TRBJ2-7, with TRBD2 matching over 8 bases. V was pared by 4 bases and J by 2 bases, with 13 bases of the junction left unmatched. CDR1 is MNHEY, CDR2 SVGAGI, per germline. The CDR3 is made up of 17 amino acids. In nucleotides, the CDR3 is TGTGCCAGCAGTTGCACCCTGGGGCGGGGGGACGCCTACGAGCAGTACGTC. It codes for CASSCTLGRGDAYEQYV.

This chain links TRBV4-1 with TRBJ1-1; the D gene is possibly TRBD1 (5 bases). Looked up from germline, CDR1 is MGHRA and CDR2 is YSYEKL. V shed 4 bases and J shed 5 bases, with 11 bases lying between them. This CDR3 is 13 amino acids long. The CDR3 DNA reads TGCGCCAGCAGCCCAGGGAGTTTGACTGAAGCTTTCTTT. Its translation: CASSPGSLTEAFF.

Only a few counts were recorded for this clonotype. The chain employs TRBV2 and TRBJ2-3; the D gene is possibly TRBD2 (7 bases). The V and J ends lost 4 bases and 2 bases respectively, with 22 bases between them. CDR1 SNHLY and CDR2 FYNNEI come from the germline V gene. This CDR3 comprises 18 residues. The CDR3 region is CASSADPLGGADTDTQYF. The CDR3 DNA is TGTGCCAGCAGTGCAGACCCCCTGGGGGGGGCTGACACAGATACGCAGTATTTT.

The table lists this clonotype with a few counts. The J gene is TRBJ1-5, the V gene TRBV20-1, with 7 bases aligning to TRBD1. Trimming took 1 base from V and 6 from J; bases not matched to a gene: 6. Germline CDR1 reads DFQATT; CDR2 reads SNEGSKA (reference sequence). The length of the CDR3 is 14 residues. The CDR3 DNA reads TGCAGTGCTAGAGGACAGGGTCCCGGTCAGCCCCAGCATTTT. Its protein product is CSARGQGPGQPQHF.

A few counts support this clonotype. The chain employs TRBV5-8 and TRBJ2-1; no firm D call. This CDR3 is 16 amino acids long. V shed 4 bases and J shed 0 bases, with 14 bases lying between them. The germline V gene has CDR1 SGHTS and CDR2 YDEGEE. This chain's CDR3 is CASSMDPPSSYNEQFF. CDR3 nucleotide sequence: TGTGCCAGCAGCATGGACCCCCCGAGCTCCTACAATGAGCAGTTCTTC.

The rearrangement links TRBV20-1 to TRBJ2-1, with TRBD2 matching over 10 bases. Germline CDR1 and CDR2: DFQATT and SNEGSKA (reference sequence). With 5 bases clipped from V and 3 bases from J, the junction kept 7 bases outside the gene matches. CDR3 size: 15 residues. The CDR3 DNA is TGCAGTGCTGACGGAACTAGCGGGGACTACAATGAGCAGTTCTTC. It specifies CSADGTSGDYNEQFF.

The genes are TRBV27 and TRBJ2-7, with 7 bases lining up with TRBD1. J was trimmed by 7 bases and V by 3 bases; bases with no gene match: 6. Germline CDR1 and CDR2: MNHEY and SMNVEV (reference sequence). The CDR3 has 13 amino acids. The CDR3 sequence is CASSLKGAVEQYF. The CDR3 DNA reads TGTGCCAGCAGTTTGAAGGGGGCGGTTGAGCAGTACTTC.

The chain employs TRBV3-1 and TRBJ2-7, with D unresolved. This CDR3 has 14 amino acids. The germline V gene has CDR1 LGHDT and CDR2 YNNKEL (reference sequence). V was trimmed by 5 bases and J by 2 bases, leaving 13 bases between them. This CDR3 reads CASSNPLAAYEQYF. CDR3 in DNA: TGTGCCAGCAGCAACCCCCTCGCGGCCTACGAGCAGTACTTC.

This clonotype was counted only a few times. The chain joins TRBV28 to TRBJ1-1, with D perhaps matching TRBD1 (5 bases). CDR1 MDHEN and CDR2 SYDVKM come from the germline V gene. Trimming took 2 bases from V and 5 from J, leaving 12 bases between them. The CDR3 contains 14 residues. The CDR3 loop reads CASSLNPGGTEAFF. The CDR3 region has the DNA TGTGCCAGCAGTTTAAACCCCGGGGGGACTGAAGCTTTCTTT.

This clonotype appeared a few times. The V gene is TRBV7-8, the J gene TRBJ2-2; the D is unclear. The germline V gene has CDR1 SGHVS and CDR2 FQNEAQ. V shed 5 bases and J shed 3 bases, with 16 bases lying between them. This CDR3 is built from 16 residues. The CDR3 loop reads CASSHKSLGYTGELFF. The DNA for the CDR3 is TGTGCCAGCAGCCACAAGTCCTTAGGATACACCGGGGAGCTGTTTTTT.

The sample holds a few counts of this clonotype. The genes are TRBV4-3 and TRBJ1-1, with D hard to call. From germline, CDR1 is LGHNA and CDR2 YSLEER. This CDR3 is 15 amino acids long. V lost 0 bases and J 5 bases, leaving 13 bases between the germline ends. The CDR3 loop reads CASSQDNDWGTEAFF. The CDR3 nucleotides are TGCGCCAGCAGCCAAGATAACGACTGGGGAACTGAAGCTTTCTTT.

The V call is TRBV7-2, the J call TRBJ2-1; D ambiguous. The CDR3 runs 15 residues. V was cut by 1 base and J by 6 bases, with 13 bases left in between. Per the germline V gene, CDR1 is SGHTA and CDR2 is FQGNSA. DNA for the CDR3: TGTGCCAGCAGCTTAGTCTTCGGTATTGCCAATGAGCAGTTCTTC. Protein sequence: CASSLVFGIANEQFF.

This chain uses TRBV12-3 or TRBV12-4 with TRBJ2-6; D remains ambiguous. V was pared by 7 bases and J by 0 bases, with 7 bases between. The CDR3 contains 14 residues. In DNA, the CDR3 is TGTGCCAGCACTCACAGCTCTGGGGCCAACGTCCTGACTTTC. Encoded protein: CASTHSSGANVLTF.

This clonotype has a handful of counts. CDR3 DNA: TGCAGTGCTAGAGATCTCGGGGGGCCTCGCAATGAGCAGTTCTTC. Encoded protein: CSARDLGGPRNEQFF. V usage is TRBV20-1 and J usage is TRBJ2-1; tentatively, D is TRBD2 (7 bases). V was cut by 0 bases and J by 6 bases, with 15 bases left in between. Germline CDR1 reads DFQATT; CDR2 reads SNEGSKA (reference sequence). There are 15 residues in the CDR3.

This clonotype was seen repeatedly, ten times or more. One end of the junction does not line up with germline, which may come from a read error. J is TRBJ2-7 and V is TRBV10-3; 12 bases line up with TRBD2. CDR1 ENHRY and CDR2 SYGVKD come from the germline V gene. The CDR3 extends over 13 amino acids. The CDR3 region is CGTSGGILYEQYF. The CDR3 coding sequence is TGCGGAACTAGCGGGGGGATACTTTACGAGCAGTACTTC.

The table lists this clonotype with a few counts. The genes are TRBV2 and TRBJ2-7, with 7 positions matching TRBD2. CDR1 and CDR2 from the germline V gene are SNHLY and FYNNEI. Trimming at V came to 2 bases and at J to 0 bases, leaving 4 bases not matched to a gene. The CDR3 is 15 amino acids. The CDR3 reads CASSEWGGSSYEQYF. The DNA for the CDR3 is TGTGCCAGCAGTGAATGGGGGGGGAGCTCCTACGAGCAGTACTTC. The complete variable domain, with remaining parts taken from reference TRBV2 and TRBJ2-7, reads EPEVTQTPSHQVTQMGQEVILRCVPISNHLYFYWYRQILGQKVEFLVSFYNNEISEKSEIFDDQFSVERPDGSNFTLKIRSTKLEDSAMYFCASSEWGGSSYEQYFGPGTRLTVT.

This clonotype was observed a handful of times. The chain carries TRBV6-2 or TRBV6-3 and TRBJ2-7; the D gene is possibly TRBD1 (6 bases). This CDR3 is 15 amino acids long. The ends were cut back, 8 bases at V and 4 bases at J, with 21 bases in the middle. Per germline, CDR1 MNHEY and CDR2 SVGEGT. The DNA for the CDR3 is TGTGCCAGCCGCGACAGGACACGGGAAACATACGAGCAGTACTTC. Residues: CASRDRTRETYEQYF.

The rearrangement uses TRBV5-4 and TRBJ2-5; D gene unclear. This CDR3 comprises 16 residues. V shed 4 bases and J shed 1 base, with 17 bases lying between them. Germline V gene data show CDR1 as SGHNT and CDR2 as YYREEE (reference sequence). The CDR3 DNA reads as TGTGCCAGCAGCCCCTCCCCAGGAAGCCTCCAAGAGACCCAGTACTTC. Translating gives CASSPSPGSLQETQYF. The variable domain in full, completed from reference TRBV5-4 and TRBJ2-5, reads ETGVTQSPTHLIKTRGQQVTLRCSSQSGHNTVSWYQQALGQGPQFIFQYYREEENGRGNFPPRFSGLQFPNYSSELNVNALELDDSALYLCASSPSPGSLQETQYFGPGTRLLVL.

The V call is TRBV7-9, the J call TRBJ1-3; the D is unclear. The CDR3 has 13 residues. Trimming took off 3 bases at V and 0 bases at J, with 3 bases between the two ends. CDR1 is SEHNR and CDR2 is FQNEAQ in the germline V gene (reference sequence). The CDR3 region is CASSFPSGNTIYF. The CDR3 DNA follows: TGTGCCAGCAGCTTTCCCTCTGGAAACACCATATATTTT. The entire variable domain, with the rest obtained from reference TRBV7-9 and TRBJ1-3, is as follows: DTGVSQNPRHKITKRGQNVTFRCDPISEHNRLYWYRQTLGQGPEFLTYFQNEAQLEKSRLLSDRFSAERPKGSFSTLEIQRTEQGDSAMYLCASSFPSGNTIYFGEGSWLTVV.

This clonotype was counted a few times. This chain links TRBV7-9 with TRBJ1-1; the D gene is possibly TRBD1 (5 bases). The ends were cut back, 4 bases at V and 7 bases at J, with 10 bases in the middle. Germline CDR1 and CDR2: SEHNR and FQNEAQ (reference sequence). The length of the CDR3 is 12 residues. The CDR3 region has the DNA TGTGCCAGCAGCTCCGGGGACGGTGAAGCTTTCTTT. Amino acid sequence: CASSSGDGEAFF.

The gene calls are TRBV27 and TRBJ1-1, with TRBD1 as a possible D gene (5 bases). The CDR3 consists of 14 residues. Germline CDR1 is MNHEY and CDR2 is SMNVEV (reference sequence). Trimming removed 10 bases from V and 3 bases from J, with 18 bases in between. CDR3 in amino acids: CAKRPSGMHTEAFF. The CDR3 coding sequence is TGTGCCAAGCGCCCCTCAGGGATGCACACTGAAGCTTTCTTT.

In this sample, this clonotype turned up many times. The rearrangement uses TRBV24-1 and TRBJ2-1; no clear D gene. CDR1 and CDR2 from the germline V gene are KGHDR and SFDVKD. The CDR3 sequence is 17 residues long. The V end lost 7 bases, the J end lost 0 bases, and 18 bases lay between the germline ends. CDR3 in DNA: TGTGCCACCAGCGATACTATTGGTGGGGTCTCCTACAATGAGCAGTTCTTC. This codes for CATSDTIGGVSYNEQFF.

The chain is built from TRBV7-9 and TRBJ1-1; possible D gene TRBD1, 6 bases. Trimming took off 6 bases at V and 3 bases at J, with 14 bases between the two ends. CDR3 length: 14 residues. Germline values: CDR1 SEHNR, CDR2 FQNEAQ (reference sequence). CDR3 region: CASSYLRGDTEAFF. The CDR3 DNA reads as TGTGCCAGCAGTTATCTGAGGGGGGACACTGAAGCTTTCTTT.

The V and J genes are TRBV10-3 and TRBJ1-3; the D is unclear. The V gene lost 2 bases and the J gene lost 7 bases, with 9 bases spanning the gap. The CDR3 contains 13 residues. Germline CDR1 is ENHRY and CDR2 is SYGVKD. The CDR3 protein is CAISERQENTIYF. CDR3 bases: TGTGCCATCAGTGAGAGGCAGGAGAACACCATATATTTT.

This clonotype was recorded a few times. The rearrangement uses TRBV28 and TRBJ1-3; a possible D gene is TRBD1 (6 bases). V was clipped by 4 bases and J by 0 bases, with 10 bases between them. From germline, CDR1 is MDHEN and CDR2 SYDVKM. This CDR3 has 15 amino acids. CDR3 amino acids: CASSSRTDSGNTIYF. The CDR3, as DNA: TGTGCCAGCAGTTCCCGGACAGACTCTGGAAACACCATATATTTT.

The chain has TRBV27 and TRBJ1-1; the D is unclear. Germline V gene lookup returns CDR1 MNHEY and CDR2 SMNVEV (reference sequence). This CDR3 is 16 amino acids long. Trimming removed 3 bases from V and 1 base from J, with 15 bases in between. CDR3 in amino acids: CASSLNSPAWNTEAFF. The CDR3 DNA reads TGTGCCAGCAGTTTGAATTCCCCTGCTTGGAACACTGAAGCTTTCTTT.